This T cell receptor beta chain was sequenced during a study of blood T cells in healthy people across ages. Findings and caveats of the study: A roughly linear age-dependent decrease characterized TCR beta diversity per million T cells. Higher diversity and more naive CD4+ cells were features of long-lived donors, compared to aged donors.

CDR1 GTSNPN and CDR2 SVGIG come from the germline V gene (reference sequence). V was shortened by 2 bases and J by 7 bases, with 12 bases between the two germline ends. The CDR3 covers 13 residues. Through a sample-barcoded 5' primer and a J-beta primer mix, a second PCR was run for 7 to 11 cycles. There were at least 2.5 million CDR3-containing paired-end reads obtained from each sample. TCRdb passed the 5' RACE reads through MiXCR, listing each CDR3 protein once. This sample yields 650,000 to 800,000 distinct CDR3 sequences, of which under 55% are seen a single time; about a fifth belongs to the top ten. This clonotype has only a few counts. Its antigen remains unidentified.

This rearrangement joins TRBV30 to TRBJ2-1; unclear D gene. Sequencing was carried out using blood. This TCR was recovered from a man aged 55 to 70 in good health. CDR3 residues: CAWSSNIRNEQFF. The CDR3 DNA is TGTGCCTGGAGTTCAAATATCCGGAATGAGCAGTTCTTC.